The clone carrying this T cell receptor (beta chain) was observed a handful of times. This entry is derived from a study of blood T cell repertoires in COVID-19. For the study at large: Spain, Italy and the United States supplied samples that represented acute and convalescent COVID-19.

Clones were sequenced by immunoSEQ multiplex PCR, and TCRdb holds only the in-frame ones, with some missing. Counted here are 260,000 or so clones, roughly 84% occurring once; the ten biggest clones make up 8% to 9.5%. Sequencing used peripheral blood. The TCR sequence derives from a human donor in a cohort sampled during active COVID-19.

The CDR3 nucleotides read TGTGCCAGCAGCCCCTGGGGGAGGGCGCGAAGATCTGAAGCTTTCTTT. Translating gives CASSPWGRARRSEAFF. The rearrangement joins TRBV5-4 to TRBJ1-1; a weak D match, TRBD1 (5 bases). Germline V gives CDR1 SGHNT, CDR2 YYREEE (reference sequence). Trimming removed 4 bases from V and 6 bases from J, with 22 bases in between. The length of the CDR3 is 16 residues.